This TCR beta chain was sequenced in a study of blood T cell repertoires in COVID-19. In the study overall: T cells, B-cell-depleted T cells, or PBMCs supplied cDNA or gDNA.

Original analysis: Reference gene primer amplification gave nucleated cell count estimates. Sequenced by immunoSEQ multiplex PCR; TCRdb stores in-frame clones only, minus some. V, J and clone size derive from that table, while D and trimming were established from the DNA sequence. The data contain roughly 250,000 clones, 88% of them singletons. Within 2 weeks before study entry, exposed participants met a COVID-19 case. Germline CDR1 and CDR2: SGDLS and YYNGEE. The V and J ends lost 2 bases and 4 bases, in that order; junction bases with no gene match: 5. There are 15 residues in the CDR3. The source of this sequence is a woman in her forties who had been exposed to COVID-19. This chain links TRBV9 with TRBJ2-3; 9 positions match TRBD2. Sequenced sample: PBMCs or T cells enriched from blood (not recorded which). CDR3 sequence (DNA): TGTGCCAGCAGCGTTAGCGGGAGTTCCCCAGATACGCAGTATTTT. Translated, it gives CASSVSGSSPDTQYF.